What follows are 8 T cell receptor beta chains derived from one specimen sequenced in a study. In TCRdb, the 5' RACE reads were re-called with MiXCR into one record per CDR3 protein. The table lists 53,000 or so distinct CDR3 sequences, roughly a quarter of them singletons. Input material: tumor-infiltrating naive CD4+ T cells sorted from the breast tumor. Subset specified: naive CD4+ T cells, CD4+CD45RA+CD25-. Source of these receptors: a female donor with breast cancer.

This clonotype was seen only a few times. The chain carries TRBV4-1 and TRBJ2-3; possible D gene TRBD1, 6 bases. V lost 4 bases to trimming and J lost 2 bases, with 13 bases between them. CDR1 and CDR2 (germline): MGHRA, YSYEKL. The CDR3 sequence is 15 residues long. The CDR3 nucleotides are TGCGCCAGCAGCCTCAGACAGGCGATCACAGATACGCAGTATTTT. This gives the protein CASSLRQAITDTQYF.

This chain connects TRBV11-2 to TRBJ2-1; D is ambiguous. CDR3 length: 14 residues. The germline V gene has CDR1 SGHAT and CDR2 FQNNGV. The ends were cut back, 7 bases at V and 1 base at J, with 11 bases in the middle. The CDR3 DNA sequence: TGTGCCAGCACGAGGCAACCGTCCTACAATGAGCAGTTCTTC. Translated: CASTRQPSYNEQFF.

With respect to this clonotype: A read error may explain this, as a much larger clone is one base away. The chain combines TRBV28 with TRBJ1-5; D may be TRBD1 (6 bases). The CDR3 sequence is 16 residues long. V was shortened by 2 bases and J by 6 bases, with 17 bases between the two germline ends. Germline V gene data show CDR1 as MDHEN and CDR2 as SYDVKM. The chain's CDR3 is CASSLPTGYRSQPQHF. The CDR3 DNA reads TGTGCCAGCAGTTTACCCACAGGGTATAGAAGTCAGCCCCAGCATTTT.

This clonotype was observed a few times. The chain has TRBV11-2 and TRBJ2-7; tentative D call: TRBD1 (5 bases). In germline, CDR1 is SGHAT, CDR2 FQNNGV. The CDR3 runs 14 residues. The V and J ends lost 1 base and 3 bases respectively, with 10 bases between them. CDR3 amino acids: CASSLGTFLYEQYF. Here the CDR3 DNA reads TGTGCCAGCAGCTTAGGGACATTCCTCTACGAGCAGTACTTC.

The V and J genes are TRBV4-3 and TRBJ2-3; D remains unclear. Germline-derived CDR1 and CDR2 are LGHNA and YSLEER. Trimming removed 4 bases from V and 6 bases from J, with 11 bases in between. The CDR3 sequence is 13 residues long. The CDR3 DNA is TGCGCCAGCAGCCGTCAAGAAGGGGATACGCAGTATTTT. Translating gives CASSRQEGDTQYF.

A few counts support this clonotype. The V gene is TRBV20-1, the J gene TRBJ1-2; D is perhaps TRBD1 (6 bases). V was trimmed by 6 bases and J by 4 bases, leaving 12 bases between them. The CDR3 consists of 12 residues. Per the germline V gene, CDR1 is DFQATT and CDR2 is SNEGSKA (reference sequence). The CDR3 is CSARRGTYGYTF. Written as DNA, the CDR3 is TGCAGTGCCAGGAGGGGGACCTATGGCTACACCTTC.

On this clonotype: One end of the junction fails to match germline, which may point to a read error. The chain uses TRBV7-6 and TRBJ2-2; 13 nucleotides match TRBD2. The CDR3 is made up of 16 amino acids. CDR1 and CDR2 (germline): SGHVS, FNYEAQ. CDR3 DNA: TGTGCCAGCAGCTCCTTCGGACTAGCGGGAGCAGGGGAGCTGCTTTTT. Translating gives CASSSFGLAGAGELLF.

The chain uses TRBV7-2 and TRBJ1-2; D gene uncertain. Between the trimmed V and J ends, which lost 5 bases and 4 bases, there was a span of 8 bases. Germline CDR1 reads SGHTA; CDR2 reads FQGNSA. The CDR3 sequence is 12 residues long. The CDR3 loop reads CASSLYTYGYTF. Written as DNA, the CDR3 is TGTGCCAGCAGCCTTTACACCTATGGCTACACCTTC.